Listed below are T cell receptor beta chains from one sample, sequenced in a study of T cell responses to AZD1222 COVID-19 vaccine. Sequencing was performed with immunoSEQ multiplex PCR; in TCRdb, only in-frame clones are kept and a portion is missing. The sample lists around 100,000 clones, 85% occurring once. The input for sequencing was peripheral blood, taken 28 days after the second AZD1222 dose. Every receptor here comes from an adult who received the AZD1222 COVID-19 vaccine. The CDR3 runs from the conserved cysteine through the conserved F or W. The D gene is left open where the match is weak. Rows may omit the clone size; those that give it use once, few, many or a size class.

clone size | D gene | J gene | V gene | CDR3 DNA | CDR3 protein
- | - | TRBJ2-7 | TRBV9 | TGTGCCAGCAGCGACCGGGCTGGGCTCGAGCAGTACTTC | CASSDRAGLEQYF
- | - | TRBJ2-7 | TRBV7-2 | TGTGCCAGCAGCTCCACCGGGACATCCTACGAGCAGTACTTC | CASSSTGTSYEQYF
- | - | TRBJ2-5 | TRBV15 | TGTGCCACCAGCAGAAGGGACCCTAACCCGGGGACCCAGTACTTC | CATSRRDPNPGTQYF
- | TRBD1 | TRBJ1-4 | TRBV5-1 | TGCGCCAGCAGCTCGGGACAGGGGGAGGAAAAACTGTTTTTT | CASSSGQGEEKLFF
once | - | TRBJ1-5 | TRBV6-5 | TGTGCCAGCAGTCCCGCAGGAGGGTGGCGGCAGCCCCAGCATTTT | CASSPAGGWRQPQHF
once | - | TRBJ1-6 | TRBV5-4 | TGTGCCAGCAGCTCCCGGACAGAGGGTTCACCCCTCCACTTT | CASSSRTEGSPLHF
- | - | TRBJ2-7 | TRBV6-4 | TGTGCCAGCAGTGCCAAGGGGGGCGAGCAGTACTTC | CASSAKGGEQYF
- | TRBD1 | TRBJ2-7 | TRBV4-1 | TGCGCCAGCAGCTTTTCCGGGGGGACAGGGGCCTACGAGCAGTACTTC | CASSFSGGTGAYEQYF
- | - | TRBJ2-1 | TRBV5-1 | TGCGCCAGCAGCTTGAACAGGGCTTACAATGAGCAGTTCTTC | CASSLNRAYNEQFF
- | TRBD1 | TRBJ2-3 | TRBV7-6 | TGTGCCAGCAGCCCCGGACAGGGCCGAGATACGCAGTATTTT | CASSPGQGRDTQYF
- | TRBD2 | TRBJ2-7 | TRBV28 | TGTGCCAGCAGTGGGACTAGCGGGAGTCCCAGGGTTTACGAGCAGTACTTC | CASSGTSGSPRVYEQYF
- | - | TRBJ1-5 | TRBV24-1 | TGTGCCACCAGTCCCAGACAGGAGCACAATCAGCCCCAGCATTTT | CATSPRQEHNQPQHF
once | - | TRBJ2-7 | TRBV19 | TGTGCCAGTAGTAGGGTGAGCTCCTACGAGCAGTACTTC | CASSRVSSYEQYF
- | - | TRBJ2-3 | TRBV10-3 | TGTGCCATCAGTGAGTCAGGGGGGGGGCCTTCAGATACGCAGTATTTT | CAISESGGGPSDTQYF
- | - | TRBJ1-6 | TRBV6-5 | TGTGCCAGCAGCCCCCTTGGGGACACGTCTCCCCTCCACTTT | CASSPLGDTSPLHF
- | - | TRBJ2-2 | TRBV7-2 | TGTGCCAGCAGCTTATTTCGACGGGGACACCCCACCGGGGAGCTGTTTTTT | CASSLFRRGHPTGELFF
- | - | TRBJ2-7 | TRBV7-9 | TGTGCCAGCAGCTTCGGCAGGGTCGCCTACGAGCAGTACTTC | CASSFGRVAYEQYF
- | - | TRBJ2-2 | TRBV7-8 | TGTGCCAGCAGCCCGGGGACTTTAGGGGGCACCGGGGAGCTGTTTTTT | CASSPGTLGGTGELFF
- | - | TRBJ1-1 | TRBV10-1 | TGCGCCAGCAGTGAGCGGGGAAAGAACACTGAAGCTTTCTTT | CASSERGKNTEAFF
- | - | TRBJ1-2 | TRBV7-8 | TGTGCCAGCAGCTTGGGACATGATGGCTATGGCTACACCTTC | CASSLGHDGYGYTF
- | - | TRBJ1-4 | TRBV7-9 | TGTGCCAGCAGCTTATTTGGGGGGGATGAAAAACTGTTTTTT | CASSLFGGDEKLFF
- | TRBD2 | TRBJ2-6 | TRBV4-1 | TGCGCCAGCAGCCCCCCCGCGGGAGCCGGGGCCAACGTCCTGACTTTC | CASSPPAGAGANVLTF
- | - | TRBJ1-6 | TRBV5-8 | TGTGCCAGCAGCTTGGGGTCTTTGTATAGGGACGGTTCACCCCTCCACTTT | CASSLGSLYRDGSPLHF
- | - | TRBJ1-1 | TRBV6-2/TRBV6-3 | TGTGCCAGCAGTTATCAGGGCCACACTGAAGCTTTCTTT | CASSYQGHTEAFF
- | TRBD1 | TRBJ1-1 | TRBV6-5 | TGTGCCAGCAGCCAGACAGGGGGCATGAACACTGAAGCTTTCTTT | CASSQTGGMNTEAFF
- | - | TRBJ2-7 | TRBV18 | TGTGCCAGCTCACCGAGCTCCTACGAGCAGTACTTC | CASSPSSYEQYF
- | - | TRBJ1-1 | TRBV2 | TGTGCCAGCAGGAAGGTATTAAACACTGAAGCTTTCTTT | CASRKVLNTEAFF
- | TRBD1 | TRBJ2-2 | TRBV4-1 | TGCGCCAGCAGAGAAAGGACAGGGGAACTTAACACCGGGGAGCTGTTTTTT | CASRERTGELNTGELFF
- | - | TRBJ1-1 | TRBV18 | TGTGCCAGCTCGCTGGACAGGAACACTGAAGCTTTCTTT | CASSLDRNTEAFF
- | - | TRBJ2-7 | TRBV7-8 | TGTGCCAGCAGCTTAGATCGCGCGGAGCAGTACTTC | CASSLDRAEQYF
- | - | TRBJ1-1 | TRBV3-1/TRBV3-2 | TGTGCCAGCAGCCAAGAGTTGGTGGGGCAGGGGCTGGACACTGAAGCTTTCTTT | CASSQELVGQGLDTEAFF
- | - | TRBJ2-6 | TRBV28 | TGTGCCAGCAGAAAGCAGGGGGGCAACGTCCTGACTTTC | CASRKQGGNVLTF
- | - | TRBJ2-7 | TRBV7-2 | TGTGCCAGCAGCTTGACAACAGAATACGAGCAGTACTTC | CASSLTTEYEQYF
few | TRBD2 | TRBJ2-5 | TRBV4-3 | TGCGCCAGCAGCCAAGATTCAGGGACTAGCGGACAAGAGACCCAGTACTTC | CASSQDSGTSGQETQYF
- | - | TRBJ1-6 | TRBV10-3 | TGTGCCATCCAGGAGAGCTCCTATAATTCACCCCTCCACTTT | CAIQESSYNSPLHF
- | TRBD2 | TRBJ2-5 | TRBV6-2/TRBV6-3 | TGTGCCAGCAGTCAGCGGGAGGAGAGGGAGACCCAGTACTTC | CASSQREERETQYF
- | - | TRBJ1-5 | TRBV30 | TGTGCCTGGACCATCGGGGTCGGTCAGCCCCAGCATTTT | CAWTIGVGQPQHF
once | - | TRBJ1-2 | TRBV3-1/TRBV3-2 | TGTGCCAGCAGCCTCATCGGGTTTGCCTATGGCTACACCTTC | CASSLIGFAYGYTF
- | - | TRBJ2-7 | TRBV6-2/TRBV6-3 | TGTGCCAGCAGTATCTCGACGGCCCGGAGCGAGCAGTACTTC | CASSISTARSEQYF
few | TRBD2 | TRBJ2-1 | TRBV5-1 | TGCGCCAGCAGCTTGCCTCTAGCGGGGGGTTCCAATGAGCAGTTCTTC | CASSLPLAGGSNEQFF
- | TRBD2 | TRBJ2-7 | TRBV6-5 | TGTGCCAGCAGTTCTCCTTTAGCGGGGGGCTCCCACGAGCAGTACTTC | CASSSPLAGGSHEQYF
- | - | TRBJ2-3 | TRBV27 | TGTGCCAGCAGTGAACTAGCAGAGGCAGATACGCAGTATTTT | CASSELAEADTQYF